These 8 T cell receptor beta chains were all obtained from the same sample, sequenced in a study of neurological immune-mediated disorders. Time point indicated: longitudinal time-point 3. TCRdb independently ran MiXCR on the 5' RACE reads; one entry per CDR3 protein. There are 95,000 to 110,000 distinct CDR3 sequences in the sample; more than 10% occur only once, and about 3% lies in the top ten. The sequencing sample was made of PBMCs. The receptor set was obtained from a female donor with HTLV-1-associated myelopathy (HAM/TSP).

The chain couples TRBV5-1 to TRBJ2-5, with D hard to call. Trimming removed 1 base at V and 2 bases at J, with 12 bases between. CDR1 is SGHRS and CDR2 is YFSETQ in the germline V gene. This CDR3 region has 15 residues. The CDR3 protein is CASSLRRTGQETQYF. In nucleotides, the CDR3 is TGCGCCAGCAGCTTGAGACGGACGGGTCAAGAGACCCAGTACTTC.

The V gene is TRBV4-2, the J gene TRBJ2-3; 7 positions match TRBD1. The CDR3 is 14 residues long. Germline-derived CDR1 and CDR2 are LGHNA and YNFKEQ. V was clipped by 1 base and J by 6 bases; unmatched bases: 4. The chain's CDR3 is CASSQGTGADTQYF. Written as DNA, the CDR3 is TGTGCCAGCAGCCAAGGAACAGGGGCCGATACGCAGTATTTT.

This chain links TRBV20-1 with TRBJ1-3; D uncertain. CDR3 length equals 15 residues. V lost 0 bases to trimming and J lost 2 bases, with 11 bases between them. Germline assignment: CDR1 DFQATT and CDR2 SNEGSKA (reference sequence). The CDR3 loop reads CSARDVVTTGNTIYF. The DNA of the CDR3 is TGCAGTGCTAGAGATGTGGTGACAACTGGAAACACCATATATTTT.

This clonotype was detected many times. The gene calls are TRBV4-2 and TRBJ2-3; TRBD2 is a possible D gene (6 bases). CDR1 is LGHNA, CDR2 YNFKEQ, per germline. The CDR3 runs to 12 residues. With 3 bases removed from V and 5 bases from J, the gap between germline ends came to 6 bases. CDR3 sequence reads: CASSQEGDTQYF. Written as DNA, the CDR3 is TGTGCCAGCAGCCAGGAGGGAGATACGCAGTATTTT.

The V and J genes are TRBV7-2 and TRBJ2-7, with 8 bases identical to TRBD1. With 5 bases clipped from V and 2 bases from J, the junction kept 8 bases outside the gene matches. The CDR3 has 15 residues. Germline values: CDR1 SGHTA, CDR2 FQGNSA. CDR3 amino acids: CASSLEGQATYEQYF. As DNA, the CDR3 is TGTGCCAGCAGCCTCGAGGGACAGGCCACCTACGAGCAGTACTTC.

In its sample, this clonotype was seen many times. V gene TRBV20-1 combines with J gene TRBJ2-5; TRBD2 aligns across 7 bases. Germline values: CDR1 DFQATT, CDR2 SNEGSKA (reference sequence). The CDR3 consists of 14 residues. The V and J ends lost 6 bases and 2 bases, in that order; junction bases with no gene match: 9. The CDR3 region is CSAVGVAGQETQYF. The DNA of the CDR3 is TGCAGTGCGGTGGGAGTAGCGGGTCAAGAGACCCAGTACTTC.

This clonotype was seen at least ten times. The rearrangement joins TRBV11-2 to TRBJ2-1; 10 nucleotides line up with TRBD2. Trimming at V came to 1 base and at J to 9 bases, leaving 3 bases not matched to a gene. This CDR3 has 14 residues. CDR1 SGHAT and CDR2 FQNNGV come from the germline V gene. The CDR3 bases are TGTGCCAGCAGCTTAGTACTAGCGGGGTTTGAGCAGTTCTTC. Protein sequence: CASSLVLAGFEQFF.

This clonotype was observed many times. CDR3 sequence reads: CASSSFGDYSYEQYF. The CDR3 nucleotides read TGTGCCAGCAGTTCTTTCGGGGACTACTCCTACGAGCAGTACTTC. The chain couples TRBV6-2 or TRBV6-3 to TRBJ2-7; 7 nucleotides match TRBD2. CDR3 length: 15 amino acids. V lost 4 bases to trimming and J lost 0 bases; unmatched junction nucleotides: 6. The V gene's germline CDR1 is MNHEY and CDR2 SVGEGT.